Below, one TCR beta chain is given with its context. This clonotype has ten or more counts. Its antigen has not been determined. Qualities for individual bases were not recorded, and no much larger clone is one base off. The sample's treatment or condition label, in plain terms: live attenuated yellow fever vaccine strain. Two biological replicates of bulk PBMCs were collected at each blood-draw timepoint. PBMCs were isolated from peripheral blood using a standard Ficoll-Paque protocol. TriZol was used to extract RNA from bulk PBMCs, from CD4 and CD8 fractions, and from dextramer-positive and dextramer-negative fractions. These data originate in a study of T cells after yellow fever vaccination (dated by TCRdb to the late 2010s). With respect to the entire study: The SMART-Seq v4 Ultra Low Input RNA kit was used to prepare libraries from fractions with low cell numbers. To follow T-cell clones before and after primary and booster YFV17D yellow fever vaccination, bulk TCR alpha and beta repertoires were sequenced over time. Two healthy male donors, one aged 18 to 30 and one aged 30 to 40 years, made up the cohort. Blood was collected at multiple timepoints before and after primary and secondary immunization, and bulk PBMC replicates and cell subsets were isolated. Overall results and qualifications from the work: Only two donors were included in the study, so the extent to which the findings can be generalized is limited. Because abundant contaminating clonotypes from the bulk population could be contained in FACS-sorted repertoires, computational filtering was required. Compared with the primary T-cell response, the secondary T-cell response was weaker but faster, peaking on day 5 rather than day 15. A small share of clonotypes was detected in both CD4 and CD8 compartments, with the overlap likely arising from convergent recombination. Most clones expanded after primary vaccination were re-detected after the booster (about 95% of CD4 and around 88% of CD8), suggesting broad memory maintenance.

The cysteine opens and the phenylalanine closes a CDR3 of 15 amino acids. Only the CDR3 DNA is retained, 45 bases long and in frame from the first base. CDR1 and CDR2 were assigned from the germline V gene as SGHTA and FQGNSA. The V end gives up 5 bases and the J end 7 bases, leaving 9 bases in the junction not matched to a gene. The run used an Illumina NovaSeq 6000. TCR cDNA was synthesized by 5'RACE template switching, which introduced a universal primer site and unique molecular identifiers. cDNA synthesis was primed from both the TCR alpha and TCR beta constant segments. Libraries were amplified in two PCR steps, with sample barcodes and sequencing adapters added in the second step. Sequencing of libraries was performed on Illumina HiSeq 2500 (2x100 bp) or NovaSeq (2x150 bp). In the authors' own workflow: MIGEC was used to demultiplex reads and collapse the reads into UMI consensus sequences, and MiXCR was used for V(D)J alignment. Clonotypes responding to the vaccine were identified with edgeR on replicate PBMC samples, with the criteria of FDR below 0.01 and a log2 fold change above 5 up to day 15. Each bulk clonotype received a CD4 or CD8 identity based on whether the sequenced CD4 or CD8 repertoire contained that clonotype at higher abundance. TCRdb passed the public sequencing reads through fastp at Q25 and MiXCR, retaining productive beta sequences. Merged by CDR3 protein, the rows form single entries marked with the most common genes and DNA. These V and J calls rely on TCRdb rather than the paper's analysis. This sample lists some 250,000 distinct CDR3 sequences; approximately 3.6% were detected once. Jointly, the top ten make up under 20% of the sample.

Sequencing used PBMCs, obtained 15 days after the yellow fever booster vaccination. The sequence is built from TRBV7-2 and TRBJ1-5, with 9 middle bases fitting TRBD1. This sequence was found in a man younger than 35 who received the YFV17D yellow fever vaccine. The CDR3: CASSTTGGTRQPQHF. The nucleotide sequence reads TGTGCCAGCAGCACCACAGGGGGCACGAGACAGCCCCAGCATTTT. The entire variable domain, with the stretches around the CDR3 drawn from the reference TRBV7-2 and TRBJ1-5 proteins, is GAGVSQSPSNKVTEKGKDVELRCDPISGHTALYWYRQSLGQGLEFLIYFQGNSAPDKSGLPSDRFSAERTGGSVSTLTIQRTQQEDSAVYLCASSTTGGTRQPQHFGDGTRLSIL.